The 3 T cell receptor beta chains below come from one sample, sequenced in a study of human T cells and chemical hapten exposure. A single record per CDR3 protein comes from TCRdb applying MiXCR to the RACE reads. The sample comprises 95,000 to 150,000 distinct CDR3 sequences, approximately 15% of which are singletons, and 2.8% rests with the top ten. Time point meaning: pre-sensitization, week 0. The sample's treatment: therapeutic diphenylcyclopropenone sensitization with weekly scalp DPC. Here the sequenced sample was whole blood, taken in connection with sensitization to the hapten diphenylcyclopropenone (DPC). The receptor set was obtained from a woman younger than 30 with alopecia areata. Some clones in this sample may be carry-over from other donors' samples.

The genes are TRBV4-3 and TRBJ1-1; D unclear. This CDR3 contains 13 residues. V was clipped by 4 bases and J by 7 bases, with 13 bases between them. Germline loops: CDR1 LGHNA, CDR2 YSLEER. The CDR3 DNA is TGCGCCAGCAGCCTGAGTAGTGGGGTTGAAGCTTTCTTT. Translated, it gives CASSLSSGVEAFF.

This clonotype was seen a handful of times. This chain connects TRBV5-4 to TRBJ1-2, with unresolved D. CDR1 and CDR2 (germline): SGHNT, YYREEE (reference sequence). The ends were cut back, 0 bases at V and 8 bases at J, with 8 bases in the middle. The CDR3 has 12 residues. Written as DNA, the CDR3 is TGTGCCAGCAGCTTGGGGGCGGAGGGCTACACCTTC. Protein sequence: CASSLGAEGYTF.

This clonotype has a count of ten or more. This chain links TRBV12-3 or TRBV12-4 with TRBJ2-3; no firm D call. The length of the CDR3 is 12 residues. V gave up 1 base and J gave up 5 bases, with 4 bases separating them. The chain's CDR3 is CASSLVVDTQYF. DNA of the CDR3: TGTGCCAGCAGTTTAGTTGTAGATACGCAGTATTTT.